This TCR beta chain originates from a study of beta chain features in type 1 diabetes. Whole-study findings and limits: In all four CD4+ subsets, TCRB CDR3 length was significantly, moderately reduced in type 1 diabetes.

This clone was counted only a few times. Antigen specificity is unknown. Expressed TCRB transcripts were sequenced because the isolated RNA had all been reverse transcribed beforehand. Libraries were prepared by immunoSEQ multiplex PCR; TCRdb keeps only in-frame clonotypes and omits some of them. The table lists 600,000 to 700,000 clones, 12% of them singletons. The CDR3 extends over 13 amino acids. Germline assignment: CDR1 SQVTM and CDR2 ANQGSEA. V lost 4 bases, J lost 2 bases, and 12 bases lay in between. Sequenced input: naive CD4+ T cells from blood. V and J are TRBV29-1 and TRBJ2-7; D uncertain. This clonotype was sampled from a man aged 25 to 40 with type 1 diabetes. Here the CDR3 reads CSVVGSLTYEQYF. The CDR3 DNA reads TGCAGCGTTGTAGGCAGCTTAACCTACGAGCAGTACTTC.